This TCR beta chain was found in a study of PD-L1 blockade in urothelial cancer. Germline V gene sequence: CDR1 SGHTA, CDR2 FQGNSA. This CDR3 has 18 amino acids. J was trimmed by 1 base and V by 5 bases; bases with no gene match: 9. Here immunoSEQ multiplex PCR was the method, and the copy in TCRdb shows in-frame clones only, minus some. The table records 29,000 or so clones, around 87% of them present only once. The sequence came from a man aged 50-59 years with urothelial cancer. The material sequenced was PBMCs, taken around atezolizumab (anti-PD-L1) treatment. The rearrangement uses TRBV7-2 and TRBJ2-1; 12 positions match TRBD2. As DNA, the CDR3 is TGTGCCAGCAGCGATGGGACTAGCGGGCCGATATCCTACAATGAGCAGTTCTTC. Translated: CASSDGTSGPISYNEQFF.